Listed below are T cell receptor beta chains from one sample, sequenced in a study of shared clonotypes between healthy human individuals. Data came from immunoSEQ multiplex PCR; TCRdb stores just in-frame clones and leaves some out. Of over 1.4 million clones in the sample, around 97% were seen once. The sample comprised naive CD4+ T cells sorted from blood. These receptors all stem from a man under 40 in good health. Both conserved end residues are part of each CDR3. Each record gives: clone size, D gene, V gene, J gene, CDR3 DNA, CDR3 protein. D genes are given only for firm matches. Clone size appears in some rows only: once, few, many, or a class for an expanded clone.

size: once
D: TRBD2
V: TRBV7-3
J: TRBJ2-7
DNA: TGTGCCAGCAGCTTAGCGGGACTACCCCGGGGGGAGCAGTACTTC
CDR3: CASSLAGLPRGEQYF

size: -
D: -
V: TRBV5-5
J: TRBJ2-7
DNA: TGTGCCAGCCACCCAGTTCCGGGGACGCGTACCTACGAGCAGTACTTC
CDR3: CASHPVPGTRTYEQYF

size: -
D: -
V: TRBV18
J: TRBJ1-1
DNA: TGTGCCAGCTCACCCCCAGGAGGAGGAGGGCAGAACACTGAAGCTTTCTTT
CDR3: CASSPPGGGGQNTEAFF

size: -
D: -
V: TRBV6-1
J: TRBJ1-2
DNA: TGTGCCAGCAGCGACCAGGACAGAGGGAACTATGGCTACACCTTC
CDR3: CASSDQDRGNYGYTF

size: -
D: -
V: TRBV15
J: TRBJ2-7
DNA: TGTGCCACCAGCAGGGGTGACAAGACCTACCACTACGAGCAGTACTTC
CDR3: CATSRGDKTYHYEQYF

size: -
D: TRBD1
V: TRBV10-3
J: TRBJ2-7
DNA: TGTGCCATCAGTGAGCCTGCCGGGACAGGGAGCCACGAGCAGTACTTC
CDR3: CAISEPAGTGSHEQYF

size: -
D: TRBD1
V: TRBV9
J: TRBJ2-2
DNA: TGTGCCAGCAGCTTAACAGGGGACGCTGACACCGGGGAGCTGTTTTTT
CDR3: CASSLTGDADTGELFF

size: -
D: TRBD2
V: TRBV7-2
J: TRBJ2-2
DNA: TGTGCCAGCAGCTCTGTTGGGACTAGCGTAGCCGGGGAGCTGTTTTTT
CDR3: CASSSVGTSVAGELFF

size: -
D: TRBD1
V: TRBV19
J: TRBJ2-3
DNA: TGTGCCAGTAGCCGGACAGGGGGACGGGGCACAGATACGCAGTATTTT
CDR3: CASSRTGGRGTDTQYF

size: -
D: -
V: TRBV19
J: TRBJ1-5
DNA: TGTGCCAGTAACCAGGTTGGGAAGGGGAATCAGCCCCAGCATTTT
CDR3: CASNQVGKGNQPQHF

size: -
D: TRBD2
V: TRBV5-1
J: TRBJ2-5
DNA: TGCGCCAGCAGCCCCTCTAGCGGGAGTGAGACCCAGTACTTC
CDR3: CASSPSSGSETQYF

size: -
D: -
V: TRBV14
J: TRBJ2-1
DNA: TGTGCCAGCAGCCAAGATCTGACAGACTACAATGAGCAGTTCTTC
CDR3: CASSQDLTDYNEQFF

size: -
D: TRBD1
V: TRBV6-1
J: TRBJ2-5
DNA: TGTGCCAGCAGTACCGGGACAGGGTATAAGGAGACCCAGTACTTC
CDR3: CASSTGTGYKETQYF

size: -
D: -
V: TRBV11-3
J: TRBJ2-2
DNA: TGTGCCAGCAGCTTAGATCGGGGGGAGCTGTTTTTT
CDR3: CASSLDRGELFF

size: -
D: -
V: TRBV5-5
J: TRBJ2-5
DNA: TGTGCCAGCAGCCCCGGTCGACCGAAGGAGACCCAGTACTTC
CDR3: CASSPGRPKETQYF

size: -
D: -
V: TRBV15
J: TRBJ1-4
DNA: TGTGCCACCAGCAGATCCCCCGCCGCCAATGAAAAACTGTTTTTT
CDR3: CATSRSPAANEKLFF

size: -
D: -
V: TRBV5-6
J: TRBJ1-5
DNA: TGTGCCAGCAGCTCGACACTCGTAAGCAATCAGCCCCAGCATTTT
CDR3: CASSSTLVSNQPQHF

size: -
D: -
V: TRBV19
J: TRBJ1-5
DNA: TGTGCCAGTAGTATAGGGAGACAGAGCAATCAGCCCCAGCATTTT
CDR3: CASSIGRQSNQPQHF

size: -
D: -
V: TRBV10-2
J: TRBJ2-7
DNA: TGCGCCAGCAAGGGGACACCCCAGATTTACGAGCAGTACTTC
CDR3: CASKGTPQIYEQYF

size: few
D: -
V: TRBV28
J: TRBJ1-2
DNA: TGTGCCAGCAGATCCGGGATCTATGGCTACACCTTC
CDR3: CASRSGIYGYTF

size: -
D: -
V: TRBV28
J: TRBJ1-2
DNA: TGTGCCAGCAGTTTAGGGACTTTTTTATATGGCTACACCTTC
CDR3: CASSLGTFLYGYTF

size: -
D: -
V: TRBV7-3
J: TRBJ1-1
DNA: TGTGCCAGCAGCTTTCGAGGGAACACTGAAGCTTTCTTT
CDR3: CASSFRGNTEAFF

size: -
D: TRBD1
V: TRBV6-1
J: TRBJ1-5
DNA: TGTGCCACCCTTTTAGGACAGGGGAATCAGCCCCAGCATTTT
CDR3: CATLLGQGNQPQHF

size: -
D: -
V: TRBV20-1
J: TRBJ2-7
DNA: TGCAGTGCTAGCGGGCGGTCCGAGCAGTACTTC
CDR3: CSASGRSEQYF

size: -
D: -
V: TRBV7-9
J: TRBJ1-4
DNA: TGTGCCAGCAGCTTAGCGCAGGAGGTTAATGAAAAACTGTTTTTT
CDR3: CASSLAQEVNEKLFF

size: -
D: -
V: TRBV4-2
J: TRBJ2-4
DNA: TGTGCCAGCAGCCAAACGTGGGCCGTGGTGGAGGCCAAAAACATTCAGTACTTC
CDR3: CASSQTWAVVEAKNIQYF

size: -
D: -
V: TRBV19
J: TRBJ1-1
DNA: TGTGCCAGTTCCCAGGTGGGGAACACTGAAGCTTTCTTT
CDR3: CASSQVGNTEAFF

size: -
D: TRBD1
V: TRBV9
J: TRBJ2-2
DNA: TGTGCCAGCAGCCAACCTACAGGGGGCCCCCCCGGGGAGCTGTTTTTT
CDR3: CASSQPTGGPPGELFF

size: -
D: -
V: TRBV28
J: TRBJ1-2
DNA: TGTGCCAGCAGTTTCCGGGGGGATAATTCCTATGGCTACACCTTC
CDR3: CASSFRGDNSYGYTF

size: -
D: -
V: TRBV4-2
J: TRBJ1-4
DNA: TGTGCCAGCAGCCAAGATCTAGTCCGCGAGCTAACTAATGAAAAACTGTTTTTT
CDR3: CASSQDLVRELTNEKLFF

size: -
D: -
V: TRBV9
J: TRBJ2-7
DNA: TGTGCCAGCAGCGCCCTGCCCAGGGGTATCGGCGAGCAGTACTTC
CDR3: CASSALPRGIGEQYF

size: -
D: -
V: TRBV6-5
J: TRBJ1-4
DNA: TGTGCCAGCAGTTACTCCCGGGGGCGGAATAATGAAAAACTGTTTTTT
CDR3: CASSYSRGRNNEKLFF

size: -
D: TRBD1
V: TRBV4-3
J: TRBJ1-2
DNA: TGCGCCAGCAGCCAAGATACGGGACAGGACTTCTATGGCTACACCTTC
CDR3: CASSQDTGQDFYGYTF

size: -
D: TRBD2
V: TRBV4-1
J: TRBJ2-7
DNA: TGCGCCAGCAGCACTACTAGCGGCAGTCCTACCTACGAGCAGTACTTC
CDR3: CASSTTSGSPTYEQYF

size: -
D: TRBD2
V: TRBV29-1
J: TRBJ2-1
DNA: TGCAGCGACCCAAGACTAGCGGGCATGAATGAGCAGTTCTTC
CDR3: CSDPRLAGMNEQFF

size: -
D: -
V: TRBV14
J: TRBJ1-1
DNA: TGTGCCAGCAGCTGGGAATCAGGGAGCGTCACTGAAGCTTTCTTT
CDR3: CASSWESGSVTEAFF

size: -
D: -
V: TRBV7-2
J: TRBJ1-5
DNA: TGTGCCAGCAGCGCCACCGCGGACCAAAATCAGCCCCAGCATTTT
CDR3: CASSATADQNQPQHF

size: -
D: TRBD1
V: TRBV5-1
J: TRBJ2-2
DNA: TGCGCCAGCAGCTTGAGGGCAGGGGGCAACTCCGGGGAGCTGTTTTTT
CDR3: CASSLRAGGNSGELFF

size: -
D: -
V: TRBV5-1
J: TRBJ1-2
DNA: TGCGCCAGCAGCTTGGAGAGCAACGGCTACACCTTC
CDR3: CASSLESNGYTF

size: -
D: -
V: TRBV6-5
J: TRBJ2-7
DNA: TGTGCCAGCAGTTACTGGAGGGGGAGCTCCTACGAGCAGTACTTC
CDR3: CASSYWRGSSYEQYF

size: -
D: TRBD1
V: TRBV29-1
J: TRBJ2-5
DNA: TGCAGCGCACGGGACAGGGATATGAGGGGGACCCAGTACTTC
CDR3: CSARDRDMRGTQYF

size: -
D: -
V: TRBV10-3
J: TRBJ2-5
DNA: TGTGCCAACGCCGTCAACCAAGAGACCCAGTACTTC
CDR3: CANAVNQETQYF